Below, 27 T cell receptor beta chains from the same sample are listed, as sequenced in a study of cytomegalovirus exposure and HLA in healthy donors. The PCR contained 60 Vbeta and 13 Jbeta primers. TCRdb keeps only in-frame clones here, not all; method: immunoSEQ multiplex PCR. Found here are about 64,000 clones, approximately 80% of them singletons; the top ten hold roughly 8%. Source material: PBMCs. Receptors were obtained from a man aged 18-30 years in good health and CMV-seropositive.

J is TRBJ1-5 and V is TRBV30; D possibly corresponds to TRBD1 (6 bases). The length of the CDR3 is 20 residues. CDR1 is GTSNPN, CDR2 SVGIG, per germline (reference sequence). V lost 0 bases, J lost 4 bases, and 28 bases lay in between. CDR3 DNA sequence: TGTGCCTGGAGTGTAACCAGGACAAGGACAGAGAAGGGGACAAATCAGCCCCAGCATTTT. This translates into CAWSVTRTRTEKGTNQPQHF.

V is TRBV6-4 and J is TRBJ2-4, with D unresolved. Germline CDR1 MRHNA, CDR2 SNTAGT. The V end lost 0 bases, the J end lost 6 bases, and 12 bases lay between the germline ends. This CDR3 comprises 15 residues. CDR3 in amino acids: CASSDSPGSVNIQYF. In DNA, the CDR3 is TGTGCCAGCAGTGACTCTCCCGGGTCGGTAAACATTCAGTACTTC.

This clone turned up a few times. This chain joins TRBV6-5 and TRBJ1-1, with 11 bases matching TRBD1. The germline gives CDR1 MNHEY, CDR2 SVGAGI. Germline trimming cut 5 bases from V and 4 bases from J; bases unmatched to any gene: 3. CDR3 length: 14 residues. Written as DNA, the CDR3 is TGTGCCAGCAGTCTAGGGACAGGGGGCACTGAAGCTTTCTTT. Residues: CASSLGTGGTEAFF.

The chain combines TRBV10-3 with TRBJ2-1; 7 positions match TRBD2. This CDR3 is built from 15 residues. CDR1 and CDR2 from the germline V gene are ENHRY and SYGVKD. V gave up 6 bases and J gave up 5 bases; unmatched junction bases: 10. As DNA, the CDR3 is TGTGCCATCAGCAAAACCGGGACTAACGACAATGAGCAGTTCTTC. The encoded protein is CAISKTGTNDNEQFF.

This clone counts as medium-sized. The chain employs TRBV7-9 and TRBJ2-1, with 7 bases fitting TRBD1. Germline trimming cut 4 bases from V and 6 bases from J; bases unmatched to any gene: 6. The CDR3 covers 14 residues. Germline V gene data show CDR1 as SEHNR and CDR2 as FQNEAQ (reference sequence). The CDR3 DNA follows: TGTGCCAGCAGCTCACCACAGGGGTTCAATGAGCAGTTCTTC. As protein: CASSSPQGFNEQFF.

V usage is TRBV5-1 and J usage is TRBJ2-1; 10 nucleotides match TRBD2. Trimming cost V 2 bases and J 7 bases; bases outside gene matches: 9. The CDR3 extends over 16 amino acids. The germline gives CDR1 SGHRS, CDR2 YFSETQ. CDR3 DNA sequence: TGCGCCAGCAGCTTAATTGCAGCGGGGGGGCATAATGAGCAGTTCTTC. This gives the protein CASSLIAAGGHNEQFF.

A note on this clone: At one end the junction does not follow the germline gene, possibly because of a read error. This chain links TRBV18 with TRBJ2-1; 8 nucleotides agree with TRBD1. This CDR3 has 11 residues. Germline values: CDR1 KGHSH, CDR2 LQKENI. CDR3 residues: CASSPGTGTVF. The DNA for the CDR3 is TGTGCCAGCTCACCGGGGACAGGTACAGTCTTC.

The rearrangement joins TRBV30 to TRBJ1-5, with D uncertain. Trimming left V 0 bases short and J 5 bases short, with 8 bases between. The CDR3 sequence is 13 residues long. Germline loops: CDR1 GTSNPN, CDR2 SVGIG (reference sequence). The CDR3 coding sequence is TGTGCCTGGAGTGTACGGGAGGATCAGCCCCAGCATTTT. Amino acid sequence: CAWSVREDQPQHF.

The rearrangement uses TRBV7-2 and TRBJ2-5; 7 nucleotides line up with TRBD1. CDR1 SGHTA and CDR2 FQGNSA come from the germline V gene. This CDR3 comprises 13 residues. V lost 3 bases to trimming and J lost 4 bases; unmatched junction nucleotides: 2. CDR3 loop: CASSFPGGETQYF. CDR3 bases: TGTGCCAGCAGCTTTCCAGGGGGAGAGACCCAGTACTTC.

The V call is TRBV15, the J call TRBJ1-2, with TRBD1 matching 7 bases. Looked up from germline, CDR1 is LNHNV and CDR2 is YYDKDF (reference sequence). The J segment lost 2 bases and the V segment lost 0 bases, leaving 0 bases of the junction unmatched. The CDR3 is made up of 14 amino acids. The DNA for the CDR3 is TGTGCCACCAGCAGAGAACAGGGGAACTATGGCTACACCTTC. Translated, it gives CATSREQGNYGYTF.

The chain has TRBV30 and TRBJ1-5; D remains ambiguous. CDR1 GTSNPN and CDR2 SVGIG come from the germline V gene (reference sequence). The CDR3 is 14 residues long. Trimming shortened V by 2 bases and J by 3 bases, and 11 bases separated the two germline ends. CDR3 amino acids: CAWSFSGNNQPQHF. The CDR3 bases are TGTGCCTGGAGTTTCTCAGGCAACAATCAGCCCCAGCATTTT.

The chain is built from TRBV2 and TRBJ2-7, with TRBD1 identical over 7 bases. The CDR3 covers 15 residues. CDR1 is SNHLY and CDR2 is FYNNEI in the germline V gene. The junction had 6 bases not matched to a gene; V was cut back by 2 bases and J by 2 bases. The CDR3 bases are TGTGCCAGCAGTGAAAACAGGGGAATCACCTACGAGCAGTACTTC. Its translation: CASSENRGITYEQYF.

V and J are TRBV6-1 and TRBJ2-3; no clear D gene. V was pared by 7 bases and J by 11 bases, with 16 bases between. The CDR3 spans 12 residues. The germline V gene encodes CDR1 MNHNS and CDR2 SASEGT. The CDR3 loop reads CASTRLSSVQYF. The CDR3 DNA reads as TGTGCCAGCACGAGACTGAGCTCGGTGCAGTATTTT.

The V call is TRBV28, the J call TRBJ1-1; D gene unclear. The germline V and J ends were trimmed by 9 bases and 1 base, with 6 bases remaining between them. Germline CDR1 is MDHEN and CDR2 is SYDVKM. The CDR3 consists of 11 residues. CDR3 nucleotide sequence: TGTGCCAGTAAAGCGAACACTGAAGCTTTCTTT. Translated, it gives CASKANTEAFF. Using reference TRBV28 and TRBJ1-1 for the parts outside the CDR3, the full variable domain is DVKVTQSSRYLVKRTGEKVFLECVQDMDHENMFWYRQDPGLGLRLIYFSYDVKMKEKGDIPEGYSVSREKKERFSLILESASTNQTSMYLCASKANTEAFFGQGTRLTVV.

In its sample, this clone was seen once. The J gene is TRBJ1-6, the V gene TRBV9, with TRBD1 matching 7 bases. The CDR3 totals 15 residues. V gave up 4 bases and J gave up 9 bases; unmatched junction bases: 10. Germline V gene sequence: CDR1 SGDLS, CDR2 YYNGEE. CDR3 nucleotides: TGTGCCAGCAGCCCTCGACAGGGTCTGCTTTCACCCCTCCACTTT. This translates into CASSPRQGLLSPLHF.

The CDR3 loop reads CASSVTGTSSPEQFF. CDR3 nucleotides: TGTGCCAGCAGCGTTACCGGGACTAGTTCCCCTGAGCAGTTCTTC. The genes are TRBV6-1 and TRBJ2-1; 8 bases align to TRBD2. CDR3 length: 15 amino acids. The germline CDR1 and CDR2 sequences are MNHNS and SASEGT. Germline trimming cut 6 bases from V and 9 bases from J; bases unmatched to any gene: 13.

The chain links TRBV29-1 to TRBJ1-2, with 8 bases fitting TRBD1. V was clipped by 7 bases and J by 4 bases; unmatched bases: 8. The CDR3 contains 13 residues. Germline CDR1 and CDR2: SQVTM and ANQGSEA. This CDR3 is CSATGGGSYGYTF. DNA of the CDR3: TGCAGCGCCACAGGGGGGGGAAGCTATGGCTACACCTTC.

The chain recombines TRBV4-1 with TRBJ2-7; perhaps TRBD1 as D (7 bases). The CDR3 spans 17 residues. With 5 bases removed from V and 1 base from J, the gap between germline ends came to 21 bases. The germline V gene has CDR1 MGHRA and CDR2 YSYEKL. The CDR3 is CASSFRFGQGGSYEQYF. CDR3 DNA: TGCGCCAGCAGCTTCCGATTCGGGCAGGGGGGTTCCTACGAGCAGTACTTC.

Comments on this clone: Other DNA sequences from this sample encode an identical CDR3 as well. The chain links TRBV27 to TRBJ2-1; D call uncertain. Trimming took off 5 bases at V and 3 bases at J, with 2 bases between the two ends. The germline gives CDR1 MNHEY, CDR2 SMNVEV (reference sequence). CDR3 length: 11 residues. The CDR3: CASSLYNEQFF. The CDR3 coding sequence is TGTGCCAGCAGTCTCTACAATGAGCAGTTCTTC.

This clone turned up a few times. The chain carries TRBV6-1 and TRBJ2-1, with TRBD2 identical over 12 bases. The CDR3 totals 15 residues. Germline CDR1 and CDR2: MNHNS and SASEGT. V lost 6 bases, J lost 5 bases, and 5 bases stayed unmatched. The chain's CDR3 is CASSLLAGGDNEQFF. Written as DNA, the CDR3 is TGTGCCAGCAGCCTACTAGCGGGAGGCGACAATGAGCAGTTCTTC.

The chain uses TRBV10-2 and TRBJ1-2, with a possible D match to TRBD1 (6 bases). V was cut by 3 bases and J by 8 bases, with 16 bases left in between. Germline V gene sequence: CDR1 WSHSY, CDR2 SAAADI. CDR3 length equals 14 residues. In DNA form, the CDR3 reads TGCGCCAGCAGTGAAGCAGGGGCGCCCTTCGGCTACACCTTC. Translating gives CASSEAGAPFGYTF.

The DNA of the CDR3 is TGTGCCAGCAGCTTAGACGGGGGGATTTCACCCCTCCACTTT. Translation gives CASSLDGGISPLHF. The chain has TRBV5-6 and TRBJ1-6, with D possibly being TRBD1 (5 bases). V was clipped by 2 bases and J by 9 bases, with 12 bases between them. This CDR3 is 14 amino acids long. Germline loops: CDR1 SGHDT, CDR2 YYEEEE.

The chain carries TRBV6-1 and TRBJ2-2; 12 bases are shared with TRBD2. CDR3 length: 15 residues. Germline CDR1 MNHNS, CDR2 SASEGT. Trimming at V came to 10 bases and at J to 6 bases, leaving 9 bases not matched to a gene. DNA for the CDR3: TGTGCCATCGGGGGGCTAGCGGGAGGGGCCGGGGAGCTGTTTTTT. Its translation is CAIGGLAGGAGELFF.

The chain links TRBV9 to TRBJ1-1, with a possible D match to TRBD1 (6 bases). Germline V gene lookup returns CDR1 SGDLS and CDR2 YYNGEE. V was shortened by 3 bases and J by 1 base, with 10 bases between the two germline ends. The CDR3 runs to 14 residues. This CDR3 is CASSAQTGNTEAFF. CDR3 sequence (DNA): TGTGCCAGCAGCGCCCAGACAGGGAACACTGAAGCTTTCTTT.

This clone was counted only a few times. The chain joins TRBV11-3 to TRBJ2-4; D is unclear. Germline assignment: CDR1 SGHNT and CDR2 YENEEA. The CDR3 sequence is 13 residues long. Trimming cost V 4 bases and J 0 bases, with 4 bases left between them. CDR3 coding DNA: TGTGCCAGCAGCTCTTTAGCCAAAAACATTCAGTACTTC. Its translation is CASSSLAKNIQYF.

The V gene is TRBV10-1, the J gene TRBJ1-5; the D is unclear. This CDR3 contains 16 residues. Germline assignment: CDR1 WNHNN and CDR2 SYGVQD (reference sequence). V shed 7 bases and J shed 2 bases, with 18 bases lying between them. The CDR3 is CASIGMGRSGNQPQHF. Here the CDR3 DNA reads TGCGCCAGCATCGGAATGGGGAGGAGCGGCAATCAGCCCCAGCATTTT.

V usage is TRBV18 and J usage is TRBJ1-1; D unclear. The germline V gene has CDR1 KGHSH and CDR2 LQKENI. The V end was cut by 1 base, the J end by 4 bases, with 7 bases between. The CDR3 spans 13 residues. CDR3 amino acids: CASSPLASTEAFF. CDR3 sequence (DNA): TGTGCCAGCTCACCACTAGCGAGCACTGAAGCTTTCTTT. Supplemented by reference TRBV18 and TRBJ1-1, the full variable domain reads NAGVMQNPRHLVRRRGQEARLRCSPMKGHSHVYWYRQLPEEGLKFMVYLQKENIIDESGMPKERFSAEFPKEGPSILRIQQVVRGDSAAYFCASSPLASTEAFFGQGTRLTVV.